This TCR beta chain derives from a study of blood T cell repertoires in COVID-19. Study-level background: Sites across the United States, Italy and Spain contributed samples from acute and convalescent COVID-19. PBMCs, B-cell-depleted T cells, or T cells were the source of the cDNA or gDNA that made up the material.

In the study's own analysis: Scientists estimated how many nucleated cells there were by amplifying reference gene primers. The repertoire was sequenced with immunoSEQ multiplex PCR; TCRdb's copy has only in-frame clones and lacks some. For V, J and clone size, that table is used; D and trimming come from the DNA. This sample has 170,000 or so clones; around 84% occur once, and the top ten carry approximately 7%. The receptor's source is a middle-aged man with active or convalescent COVID-19. The specimen was peripheral blood.

The CDR3 is CASKTVFLAGTAFSYNEQFF. CDR3 bases: TGCGCCAGCAAAACGGTTTTTCTAGCGGGGACGGCCTTCTCCTACAATGAGCAGTTCTTC. The chain employs TRBV10-2 and TRBJ2-1, with 9 bases that match TRBD2. The germline gives CDR1 WSHSY, CDR2 SAAADI. CDR3 size: 20 residues. V shed 7 bases and J 0 bases; nucleotides not matched to a gene: 19.